The 31 T cell receptor beta chains reported below all come from one sample, sequenced in a study of blood T cell repertoires in COVID-19. Produced via immunoSEQ multiplex PCR; TCRdb's table is partial and in-frame only. This table holds 130,000 to 150,000 clones, 60% to 85% found once. Material: peripheral blood. These receptors were collected from a man aged 50-59 years with active or convalescent COVID-19.

The gene calls are TRBV4-2 and TRBJ2-3; TRBD2 matches at 12 bases. The CDR3 sequence is 17 residues long. The V gene end was trimmed by 2 bases and the J gene end by 6 bases; junction bases not matched to a gene: 9. In germline, CDR1 is LGHNA, CDR2 YNFKEQ. Written as DNA, the CDR3 is TGTGCCAGCAGCCAAATTGTTGGACTAGCGGGATTCGATACGCAGTATTTT. Protein product: CASSQIVGLAGFDTQYF.

This chain uses TRBV5-6 with TRBJ2-7; 7 bases line up with TRBD2. After removal of 0 bases from V and 6 bases from J, the junction contained 3 bases not matched to a gene. Germline loops: CDR1 SGHDT, CDR2 YYEEEE. The CDR3 is made up of 13 amino acids. The CDR3 coding sequence is TGTGCCAGCAGCTTGGGCGGGAGTGGCGAGCAGTACTTC. Protein: CASSLGGSGEQYF. The full variable domain, completed using reference TRBV5-6 and TRBJ2-7, is DAGVTQSPTHLIKTRGQQVTLRCSPKSGHDTVSWYQQALGQGPQFIFQYYEEEERQRGNFPDRFSGHQFPNYSSELNVNALLLGDSALYLCASSLGGSGEQYFGPGTRLTVT.

The CDR3 reads CASSQGTYYSGNTIYF. In nucleotides, the CDR3 is TGCGCCAGCAGCCAAGGTACATATTATTCTGGAAACACCATATATTTT. The gene calls are TRBV4-1 and TRBJ1-3; D is unresolved. V was cut by 1 base and J by 1 base, with 11 bases left in between. Germline V gene lookup returns CDR1 MGHRA and CDR2 YSYEKL. CDR3 length: 16 amino acids.

The CDR3 reads CASSLVYVRDSMNNYGYTF. The CDR3 DNA reads as TGTGCCAGCAGCTTAGTCTATGTTCGGGACAGCATGAATAACTATGGCTACACCTTC. V gene TRBV7-9 combines with J gene TRBJ1-2; 7 nucleotides line up with TRBD1. Trimming cost V 1 base and J 1 base; bases outside gene matches: 15. Per the germline V gene, CDR1 is SEHNR and CDR2 is FQNEAQ (reference sequence). The CDR3 runs to 19 residues.

The V gene is TRBV5-1, the J gene TRBJ2-7, with TRBD2 matching over 7 bases. Trimming removed 3 bases from V and 2 bases from J; junction bases left unmatched: 5. Germline V gives CDR1 SGHRS, CDR2 YFSETQ. The CDR3 totals 14 residues. The CDR3 loop is CASSSLAATYEQYF. The DNA of the CDR3 is TGCGCCAGCAGCTCCCTAGCGGCTACCTACGAGCAGTACTTC.

The V and J genes are TRBV28 and TRBJ2-7; no definite D call. This CDR3 has 11 residues. In germline, CDR1 is MDHEN, CDR2 SYDVKM. Trimming cost V 6 bases and J 7 bases, with 10 bases left between them. The CDR3 DNA is TGTGCCAGCAGCCCCGGTTGGGAGCAGTACTTC. This sequence encodes CASSPGWEQYF.

This chain links TRBV2 with TRBJ1-4; D call uncertain. CDR3 length equals 13 residues. V lost 7 bases, J lost 3 bases, and 9 bases lay in between. Per germline, CDR1 SNHLY and CDR2 FYNNEI. The CDR3 DNA reads TGTGCCAGCATACCGGTGGCTAATGAAAAACTGTTTTTT. The encoded protein is CASIPVANEKLFF.

The CDR3 DNA is TGTGCCAGCAGCGTAACAGGGGGCGCAGGACAGCCCCAGCATTTT. This codes for CASSVTGGAGQPQHF. The V gene is TRBV9, the J gene TRBJ1-5; 9 bases match TRBD1. Germline lookup yields CDR1 SGDLS and CDR2 YYNGEE. The V and J ends lost 1 base and 7 bases, in that order; junction bases with no gene match: 6. The CDR3 is 15 residues long.

This clone was seen just once. The chain carries TRBV11-2 and TRBJ2-7; 8 nucleotides align to TRBD2. With 6 bases clipped from V and 4 bases from J, the junction kept 8 bases outside the gene matches. Germline assignment: CDR1 SGHAT and CDR2 FQNNGV. This CDR3 region has 14 residues. The CDR3 protein is CASRRSGEAYEQYF. Here the CDR3 DNA reads TGTGCCAGCAGACGTAGCGGGGAGGCGTACGAGCAGTACTTC.

The rearrangement uses TRBV7-8 and TRBJ2-7, with 7 bases fitting TRBD1. Germline V CDR1 and CDR2: SGHVS, FQNEAQ. V shed 2 bases and J 5 bases; nucleotides not matched to a gene: 3. The CDR3 consists of 13 residues. The CDR3 bases are TGTGCCAGCAGCTTAACAGGGGTGGACGAGCAGTACTTC. Translation: CASSLTGVDEQYF.

The chain recombines TRBV10-3 with TRBJ2-2, with TRBD2 as a possible D gene (5 bases). Germline values: CDR1 ENHRY, CDR2 SYGVKD. Deletions cut 6 bases from V and 6 bases from J, with 11 bases between. The CDR3 sequence is 13 residues long. CDR3 in DNA: TGTGCCATCAGCGAGGGAGAAGCCGGGGAGCTGTTTTTT. This codes for CAISEGEAGELFF.

This clone was counted only a few times. The chain combines TRBV4-1 with TRBJ2-2, with 10 nucleotides matching TRBD1. The CDR3 totals 16 residues. The ends lost 3 bases at V and 2 bases at J; junction bases unmatched: 3. Per germline, CDR1 MGHRA and CDR2 YSYEKL. The CDR3, as DNA: TGCGCCAGCAGCCAGATGACAGGGGGCAACACCGGGGAGCTGTTTTTT. Protein product: CASSQMTGGNTGELFF.

The chain uses TRBV28 and TRBJ2-3; TRBD2 might be the D (6 bases). CDR1 is MDHEN, CDR2 SYDVKM, per germline. Trimming stripped 5 bases from V and 5 bases from J, with 23 bases between. The CDR3 extends over 17 amino acids. The CDR3 DNA is TGTGCCAGCAGTCTCCCCGCCGGGGTCGGGAGTTTAGATACGCAGTATTTT. It specifies CASSLPAGVGSLDTQYF.

This clone occurred a few times. The J gene is TRBJ1-2, the V gene TRBV28, with D hard to call. CDR3 size: 12 residues. The germline gives CDR1 MDHEN, CDR2 SYDVKM. Trimming removed 10 bases at V and 0 bases at J, with 9 bases between. The CDR3 loop reads CAIEEANYGYTF. The CDR3, as DNA: TGTGCCATCGAGGAGGCTAACTATGGCTACACCTTC.

The count of this clone is one. The V call is TRBV25-1, the J call TRBJ1-2; D not certain. Germline V lookup: CDR1 MGHDK, CDR2 SYGVNS. V was shortened by 1 base and J by 4 bases, with 10 bases between the two germline ends. The CDR3 sequence is 14 residues long. The CDR3 reads CASSESGTSYGYTF. The CDR3 nucleotides are TGTGCCAGCAGTGAATCAGGCACCTCCTATGGCTACACCTTC.

The chain combines TRBV7-3 with TRBJ2-5, with 12 bases lining up with TRBD2. The trim removed 3 bases at V and 5 bases at J, leaving 4 bases unmatched. Germline CDR1 is SGHTA and CDR2 is FQGTGA. The CDR3 spans 15 residues. The CDR3 protein is CASSFGTSGRETQYF. Here the CDR3 DNA reads TGTGCCAGCAGCTTTGGGACTAGCGGGCGGGAGACCCAGTACTTC. The full variable domain, its missing parts supplied by reference TRBV7-3 and TRBJ2-5, is GAGVSQTPSNKVTEKGKYVELRCDPISGHTALYWYRQSLGQGPEFLIYFQGTGAADDSGLPNDRFFAVRPEGSVSTLKIQRTERGDSAVYLCASSFGTSGRETQYFGPGTRLLVL.

This chain joins TRBV16 and TRBJ1-5; D unclear. The CDR3 is 13 amino acids. Trimming left V 1 base short and J 4 bases short, with 5 bases between. Per the germline V gene, CDR1 is KGHSY and CDR2 is FQNENV. The CDR3 nucleotides are TGTGCCAGCAGCCAATACCAGAATCAGCCCCAGCATTTT. It yields the protein CASSQYQNQPQHF.

This clone has a single count. V gene TRBV5-1 combines with J gene TRBJ2-7, with D possibly matching TRBD1 (5 bases). CDR3 length equals 12 residues. Germline V gene lookup returns CDR1 SGHRS and CDR2 YFSETQ. V was shortened by 0 bases and J by 4 bases, with 5 bases between the two germline ends. The CDR3 protein is CASSLEGYEQYF. The CDR3, as DNA: TGCGCCAGCAGCTTGGAGGGGTACGAGCAGTACTTC.

The chain has TRBV12-3 or TRBV12-4 and TRBJ1-1, with 7 bases matching TRBD1. The CDR3 covers 13 residues. The trim removed 8 bases at V and 4 bases at J, leaving 7 bases unmatched. The CDR3 sequence: CASGRTGRTEAFF. The CDR3 DNA follows: TGTGCCAGCGGAAGGACAGGTCGCACTGAAGCTTTCTTT.

The J gene is TRBJ2-3, the V gene TRBV10-3; D remains ambiguous. The V and J ends lost 2 bases and 6 bases respectively, with 3 bases between them. This CDR3 has 11 residues. CDR1 and CDR2 from the germline V gene are ENHRY and SYGVKD. The CDR3 here is CAISERDTQYF. The CDR3 DNA reads TGTGCCATCAGTGAGCGGGATACGCAGTATTTT.

J is TRBJ1-6 and V is TRBV27; TRBD1 agrees at 10 bases. This CDR3 spans 17 amino acids. J lost 8 bases, V lost 5 bases, and 12 bases had no gene match. From germline, CDR1 is MNHEY and CDR2 SMNVEV (reference sequence). This CDR3 is CASSIRQGATSDSPLHF. The CDR3, as DNA: TGTGCCAGCAGTATACGACAGGGGGCGACCTCGGATTCACCCCTCCACTTT.

The table lists this clone with many counts. The chain carries TRBV19 and TRBJ1-5, with D unresolved. CDR1 and CDR2 (germline): LNHDA, SQIVND (reference sequence). The CDR3 runs 13 residues. The ends were cut back, 2 bases at V and 6 bases at J, with 8 bases in the middle. In DNA form, the CDR3 reads TGTGCCAGTAGTATATTATCGGGTCAGCCCCAGCATTTT. It codes for CASSILSGQPQHF. Variable domain in full (rest from reference TRBV19 and TRBJ1-5): DGGITQSPKYLFRKEGQNVTLSCEQNLNHDAMYWYRQDPGQGLRLIYYSQIVNDFQKGDIAEGYSVSREKKESFPLTVTSAQKNPTAFYLCASSILSGQPQHFGDGTRLSIL.

CDR3 DNA sequence: TGTGCCGGTGGTGGGGACAGGGACGTTTACGAGCAGTACTTC. It is translated as CAGGGDRDVYEQYF. J is TRBJ2-7 and V is TRBV30, with TRBD1 matching over 9 bases. V dropped 8 bases and J dropped 4; count of bases not matched to a gene: 12. The CDR3 loop spans 14 amino acids. Germline CDR1 is GTSNPN and CDR2 is SVGIG (reference sequence).

CDR3 coding DNA: TGTGCCAGCAGCGGGACTAGCGGGATGGATGAGCAGTTCTTC. It codes for CASSGTSGMDEQFF. The rearrangement links TRBV6-4 to TRBJ2-1, with 13 nucleotides matching TRBD2. Trimming removed 6 bases from V and 8 bases from J; junction bases left unmatched: 4. The germline V gene has CDR1 MRHNA and CDR2 SNTAGT. The CDR3 runs to 14 residues.

This clone was observed a single time. The chain uses TRBV15 and TRBJ2-5; tentatively, D is TRBD1 (6 bases). V gave up 0 bases and J gave up 3 bases, with 14 bases separating them. Germline CDR1 reads LNHNV; CDR2 reads YYDKDF (reference sequence). This CDR3 comprises 16 residues. CDR3 sequence: CATSRDPIGGEETQYF. The DNA for the CDR3 is TGTGCCACCAGCAGAGATCCTATTGGGGGCGAAGAGACCCAGTACTTC.

This clone was seen just once. The chain recombines TRBV4-1 with TRBJ2-5, with D tentatively TRBD2 (5 bases). V was shortened by 0 bases and J by 5 bases, with 13 bases between the two germline ends. Per the germline V gene, CDR1 is MGHRA and CDR2 is YSYEKL. The CDR3 consists of 15 residues. The CDR3 reads CASSQEPSRSETQYF. The CDR3, as DNA: TGCGCCAGCAGCCAAGAACCTAGCCGCTCGGAGACCCAGTACTTC.

V is TRBV21-1 and J is TRBJ2-2; TRBD2, the D gene given by the table, was not confirmed from the DNA. TRBV21-1 is a recognized pseudogene. The CDR3 consists of 19 residues. The CDR3 bases are TGTGCCAGCAGCAAAGACCTCCTTTTAAGCGGAGCGAACACCGGGGAGCTGTTTTTT. Translating it yields CASSKDLLLSGANTGELFF.

V gene TRBV11-2 combines with J gene TRBJ1-3, with D unclear. Trimming took 3 bases from V and 0 from J, leaving 9 bases between them. The CDR3 loop spans 15 amino acids. Germline V gene sequence: CDR1 SGHAT, CDR2 FQNNGV. The chain's CDR3 is CASSLGIGSGNTIYF. The DNA of the CDR3 is TGTGCCAGCAGCTTGGGCATTGGCTCTGGAAACACCATATATTTT. The whole variable domain, remainder taken from reference TRBV11-2 and TRBJ1-3, is EAGVAQSPRYKIIEKRQSVAFWCNPISGHATLYWYQQILGQGPKLLIQFQNNGVVDDSQLPKDRFSAERLKGVDSTLKIQPAKLEDSAVYLCASSLGIGSGNTIYFGEGSWLTVV.

This chain uses TRBV2 with TRBJ2-2; D possibly corresponds to TRBD1 (6 bases). The V gene lost 4 bases and the J gene lost 6 bases, with 18 bases spanning the gap. This CDR3 has 16 amino acids. Per the germline V gene, CDR1 is SNHLY and CDR2 is FYNNEI. The CDR3: CASSGSAGAESGELFF. CDR3 DNA sequence: TGTGCCAGCAGTGGGAGTGCAGGGGCTGAATCCGGGGAGCTGTTTTTT.

V gene TRBV6-5 combines with J gene TRBJ1-2; 8 bases map to TRBD1. CDR1 is MNHEY, CDR2 SVGAGI, per germline. CDR3 length equals 11 residues. The CDR3 loop is CALWTGRGYTF. CDR3 DNA sequence: TGTGCACTCTGGACAGGGCGAGGCTACACCTTC.

The chain joins TRBV15 to TRBJ2-4; no firm D call. The CDR3 covers 14 residues. V lost 2 bases, J lost 12 bases, and 17 bases lay in between. Per germline, CDR1 LNHNV and CDR2 YYDKDF (reference sequence). The CDR3 spells CATSRNIALGPQYF. CDR3 nucleotides: TGTGCCACCAGCAGAAATATAGCCCTAGGTCCTCAGTACTTC.